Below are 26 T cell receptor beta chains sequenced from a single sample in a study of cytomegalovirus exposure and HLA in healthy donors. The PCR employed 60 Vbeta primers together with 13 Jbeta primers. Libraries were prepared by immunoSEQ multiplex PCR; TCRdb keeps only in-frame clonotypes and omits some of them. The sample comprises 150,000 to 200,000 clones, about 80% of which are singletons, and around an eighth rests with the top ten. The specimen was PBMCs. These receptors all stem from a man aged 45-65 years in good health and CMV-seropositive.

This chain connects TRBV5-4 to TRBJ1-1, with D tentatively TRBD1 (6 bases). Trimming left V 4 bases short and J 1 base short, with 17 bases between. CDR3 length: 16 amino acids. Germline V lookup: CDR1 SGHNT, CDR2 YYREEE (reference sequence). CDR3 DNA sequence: TGTGCCAGCAGCCGATGGGGCCAGACAGGGAACACTGAAGCTTTCTTT. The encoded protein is CASSRWGQTGNTEAFF. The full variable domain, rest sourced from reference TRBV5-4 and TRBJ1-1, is ETGVTQSPTHLIKTRGQQVTLRCSSQSGHNTVSWYQQALGQGPQFIFQYYREEENGRGNFPPRFSGLQFPNYSSELNVNALELDDSALYLCASSRWGQTGNTEAFFGQGTRLTVV.

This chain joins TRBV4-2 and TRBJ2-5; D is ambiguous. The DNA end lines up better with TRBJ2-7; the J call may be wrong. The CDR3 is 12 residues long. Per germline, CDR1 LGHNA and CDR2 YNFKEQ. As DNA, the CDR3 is TGTGCCAGCAGCCAAGCCCCAGGCGAGCAGTACTTC. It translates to CASSQAPGEQYF.

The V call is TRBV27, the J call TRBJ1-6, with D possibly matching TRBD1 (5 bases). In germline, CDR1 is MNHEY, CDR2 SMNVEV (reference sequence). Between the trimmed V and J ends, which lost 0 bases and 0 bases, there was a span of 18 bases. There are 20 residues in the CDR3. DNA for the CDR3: TGTGCCAGCAGTTTATCGAGGGGAGGGATCACCAGCTCCTATAATTCACCCCTCCACTTT. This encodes CASSLSRGGITSSYNSPLHF.

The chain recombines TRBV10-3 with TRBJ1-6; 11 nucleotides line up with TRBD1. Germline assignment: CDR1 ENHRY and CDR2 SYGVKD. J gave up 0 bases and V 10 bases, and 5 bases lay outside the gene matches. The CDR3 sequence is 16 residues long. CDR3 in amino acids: CATRDRGSSYNSPLHF. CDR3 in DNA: TGTGCCACCAGGGACAGGGGGAGCTCCTATAATTCACCCCTCCACTTT.

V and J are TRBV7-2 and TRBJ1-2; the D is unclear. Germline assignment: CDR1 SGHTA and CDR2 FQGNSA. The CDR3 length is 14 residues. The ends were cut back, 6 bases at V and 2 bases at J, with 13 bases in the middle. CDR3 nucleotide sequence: TGTGCCAGCAGATTTGGAGGACGGAACTATGGCTACACCTTC. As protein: CASRFGGRNYGYTF.

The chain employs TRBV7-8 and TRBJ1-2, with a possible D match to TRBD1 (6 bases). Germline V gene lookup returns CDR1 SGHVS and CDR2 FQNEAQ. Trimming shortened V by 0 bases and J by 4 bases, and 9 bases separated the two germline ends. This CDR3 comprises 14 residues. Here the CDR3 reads CASSLAIGGYGYTF. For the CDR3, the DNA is TGTGCCAGCAGCTTAGCAATAGGGGGCTATGGCTACACCTTC.

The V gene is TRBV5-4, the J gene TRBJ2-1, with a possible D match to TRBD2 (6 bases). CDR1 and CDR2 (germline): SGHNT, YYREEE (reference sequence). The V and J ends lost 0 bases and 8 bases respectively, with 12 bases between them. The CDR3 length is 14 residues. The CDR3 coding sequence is TGTGCCAGCAGCTTGGAGGAAAAGCGGGATGAGCAGTTCTTC. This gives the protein CASSLEEKRDEQFF.

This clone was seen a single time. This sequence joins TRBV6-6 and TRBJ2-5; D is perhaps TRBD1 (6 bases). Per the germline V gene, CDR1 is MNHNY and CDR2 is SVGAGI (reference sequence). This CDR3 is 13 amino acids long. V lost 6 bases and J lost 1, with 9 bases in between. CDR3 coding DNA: TGTGCCAGCAGCGGACAGAGCCAAGAGACCCAGTACTTC. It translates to CASSGQSQETQYF.

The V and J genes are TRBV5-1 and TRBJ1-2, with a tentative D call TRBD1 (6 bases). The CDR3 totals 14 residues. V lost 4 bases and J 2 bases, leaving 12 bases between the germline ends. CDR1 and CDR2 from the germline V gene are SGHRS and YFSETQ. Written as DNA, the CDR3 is TGCGCCAGCAGCCCAACAGGGTGGAACTATGGCTACACCTTC. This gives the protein CASSPTGWNYGYTF.

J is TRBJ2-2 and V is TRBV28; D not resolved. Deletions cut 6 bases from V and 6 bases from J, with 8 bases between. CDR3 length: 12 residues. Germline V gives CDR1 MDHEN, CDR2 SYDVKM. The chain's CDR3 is CASSLYPGELFF. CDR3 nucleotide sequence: TGTGCCAGCAGCCTCTACCCCGGGGAGCTGTTTTTT.

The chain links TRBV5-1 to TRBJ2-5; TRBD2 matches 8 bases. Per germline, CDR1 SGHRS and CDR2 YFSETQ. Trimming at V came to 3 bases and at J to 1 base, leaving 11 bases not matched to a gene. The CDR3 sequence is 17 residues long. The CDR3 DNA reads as TGCGCCAGCAGCTACCCCGCCCGCGGGGGGACCCAAGAGACCCAGTACTTC. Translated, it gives CASSYPARGGTQETQYF.

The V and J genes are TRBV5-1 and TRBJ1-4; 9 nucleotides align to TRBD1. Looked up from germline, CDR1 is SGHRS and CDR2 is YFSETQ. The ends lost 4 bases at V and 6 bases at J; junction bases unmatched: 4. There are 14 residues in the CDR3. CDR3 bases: TGCGCCAGCAGCACACAGGGGGCAGATGAAAAACTGTTTTTT. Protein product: CASSTQGADEKLFF. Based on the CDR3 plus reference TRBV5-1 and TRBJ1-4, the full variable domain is KAGVTQTPRYLIKTRGQQVTLSCSPISGHRSVSWYQQTPGQGLQFLFEYFSETQRNKGNFPGRFSGRQFSNSRSEMNVSTLELGDSALYLCASSTQGADEKLFFGSGTQLSVL.

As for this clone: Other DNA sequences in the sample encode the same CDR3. CDR3 sequence: CASSFGQGGPEAFF. The CDR3 DNA sequence: TGCGCCAGCAGCTTCGGACAGGGAGGCCCTGAAGCTTTCTTT. The rearrangement uses TRBV5-1 and TRBJ1-1, with 8 bases aligning to TRBD1. The CDR3 runs to 14 residues. Trimming cost V 2 bases and J 6 bases; bases outside gene matches: 6. CDR1 and CDR2 from the germline V gene are SGHRS and YFSETQ.

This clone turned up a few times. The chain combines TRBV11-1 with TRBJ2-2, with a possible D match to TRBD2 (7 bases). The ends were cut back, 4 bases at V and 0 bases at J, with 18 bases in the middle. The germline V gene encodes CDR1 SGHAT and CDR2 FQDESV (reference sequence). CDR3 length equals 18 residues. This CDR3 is CASSSPQAGAPNTGELFF. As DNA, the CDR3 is TGTGCCAGCAGCTCTCCCCAGGCGGGGGCCCCGAACACCGGGGAGCTGTTTTTT.

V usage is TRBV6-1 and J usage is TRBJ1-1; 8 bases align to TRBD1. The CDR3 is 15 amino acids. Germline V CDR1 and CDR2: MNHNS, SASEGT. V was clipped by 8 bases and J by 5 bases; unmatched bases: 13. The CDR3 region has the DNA TGTGCCAGCCTCTTGTTAAGTACAGGGGGTACTGAAGCTTTCTTT. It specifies CASLLLSTGGTEAFF.

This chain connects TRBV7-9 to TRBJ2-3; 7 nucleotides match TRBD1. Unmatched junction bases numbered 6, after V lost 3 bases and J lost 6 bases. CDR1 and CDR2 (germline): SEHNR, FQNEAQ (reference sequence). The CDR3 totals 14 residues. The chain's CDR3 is CASSFHRGEDTQYF. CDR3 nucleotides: TGTGCCAGCAGCTTTCACAGGGGTGAGGATACGCAGTATTTT. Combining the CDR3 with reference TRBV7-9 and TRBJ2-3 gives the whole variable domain DTGVSQNPRHKITKRGQNVTFRCDPISEHNRLYWYRQTLGQGPEFLTYFQNEAQLEKSRLLSDRFSAERPKGSFSTLEIQRTEQGDSAMYLCASSFHRGEDTQYFGPGTRLTVL.

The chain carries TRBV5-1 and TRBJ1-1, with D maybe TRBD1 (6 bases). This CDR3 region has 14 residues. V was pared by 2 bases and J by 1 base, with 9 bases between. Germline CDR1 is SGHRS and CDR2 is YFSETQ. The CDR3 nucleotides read TGCGCCAGCAGCTTAACAGGGACGAACACTGAAGCTTTCTTT. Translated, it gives CASSLTGTNTEAFF.

In nucleotides, the CDR3 is TGCGCCAGCAGCCGACAGGGAGAGGTTGAAAAACTGTTTTTT. Amino acid sequence: CASSRQGEVEKLFF. The chain links TRBV5-1 to TRBJ1-4; 7 positions match TRBD1. The CDR3 totals 14 residues. Trimming at V came to 4 bases and at J to 7 bases, leaving 7 bases not matched to a gene. CDR1 SGHRS and CDR2 YFSETQ come from the germline V gene.

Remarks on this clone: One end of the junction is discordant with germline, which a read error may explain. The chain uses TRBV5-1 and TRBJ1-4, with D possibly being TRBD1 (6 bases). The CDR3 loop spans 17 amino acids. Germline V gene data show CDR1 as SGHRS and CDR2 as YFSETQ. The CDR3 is CASGFTGKGRDNEKLFF. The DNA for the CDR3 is TGCGCCAGCGGCTTTACAGGGAAAGGACGGGATAATGAAAAACTGTTTTTT.

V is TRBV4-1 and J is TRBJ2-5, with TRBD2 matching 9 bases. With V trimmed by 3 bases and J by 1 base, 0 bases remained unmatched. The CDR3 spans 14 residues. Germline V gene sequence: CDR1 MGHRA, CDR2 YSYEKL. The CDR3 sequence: CASSQRGGQETQYF. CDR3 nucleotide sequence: TGCGCCAGCAGCCAGCGGGGGGGCCAAGAGACCCAGTACTTC.

As DNA, the CDR3 is TGTGCCAGCAGTCTGGGGCGGGGGGTTGGAGATACGCAGTATTTT. This sequence encodes CASSLGRGVGDTQYF. The chain links TRBV6-5 to TRBJ2-3; 8 nucleotides match TRBD2. The V and J ends lost 5 bases and 5 bases, in that order; junction bases with no gene match: 9. This CDR3 is 15 amino acids long. Germline values: CDR1 MNHEY, CDR2 SVGAGI.

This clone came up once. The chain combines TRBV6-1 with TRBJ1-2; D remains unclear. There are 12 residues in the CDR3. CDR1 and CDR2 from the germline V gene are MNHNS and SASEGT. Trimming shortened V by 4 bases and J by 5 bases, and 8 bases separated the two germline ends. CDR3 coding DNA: TGTGCCAGCAGTGGGGCAGATTATGGCTACACCTTC. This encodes CASSGADYGYTF.

Here the CDR3 reads CASKPQGRNTEAFF. CDR3 bases: TGTGCCAGCAAACCACAGGGGCGAAACACTGAAGCTTTCTTT. This chain joins TRBV28 and TRBJ1-1, with 7 nucleotides matching TRBD1. V lost 7 bases, J lost 2 bases, and 7 bases stayed unmatched. Germline V CDR1 and CDR2: MDHEN, SYDVKM. The CDR3 runs to 14 residues. The full variable domain, in which reference TRBV28 and TRBJ1-1 provide the parts outside the CDR3, is DVKVTQSSRYLVKRTGEKVFLECVQDMDHENMFWYRQDPGLGLRLIYFSYDVKMKEKGDIPEGYSVSREKKERFSLILESASTNQTSMYLCASKPQGRNTEAFFGQGTRLTVV.

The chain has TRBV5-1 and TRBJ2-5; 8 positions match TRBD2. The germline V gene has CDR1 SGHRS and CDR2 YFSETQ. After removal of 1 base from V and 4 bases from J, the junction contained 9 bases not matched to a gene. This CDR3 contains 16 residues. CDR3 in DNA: TGCGCCAGCAGCTTGAATTTACGGGGGGGAGGAGAGACCCAGTACTTC. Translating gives CASSLNLRGGGETQYF.

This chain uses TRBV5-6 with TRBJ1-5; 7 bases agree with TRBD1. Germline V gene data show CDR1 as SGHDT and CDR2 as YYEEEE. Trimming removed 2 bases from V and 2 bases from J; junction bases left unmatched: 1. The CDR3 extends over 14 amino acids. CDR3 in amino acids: CASSFRGGNQPQHF. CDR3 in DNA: TGTGCCAGCAGCTTCAGGGGGGGCAATCAGCCCCAGCATTTT.

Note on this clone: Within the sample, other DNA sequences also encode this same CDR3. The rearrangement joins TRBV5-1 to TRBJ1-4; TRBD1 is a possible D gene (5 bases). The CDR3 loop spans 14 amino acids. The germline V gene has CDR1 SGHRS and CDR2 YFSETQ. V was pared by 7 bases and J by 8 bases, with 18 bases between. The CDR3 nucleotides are TGCGCCAGCGGCAAGGGAGGGGCAGACGAAAAACTGTTTTTT. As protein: CASGKGGADEKLFF.